This is a list of T cell receptor beta chains from one sample in a study of cytomegalovirus exposure and HLA in healthy donors. The assay was immunoSEQ multiplex PCR, and TCRdb's table has in-frame clones only and misses some. The sample has under 200,000 clones, 78% seen once; the top ten hold approximately 3%. Sequencing was performed on PBMCs. These receptor sequences come from a woman aged 40 to 50 in good health and CMV-seronegative. The CDR3 runs from the conserved cysteine through the conserved F or W. The order of the fields is J gene, CDR3 length, D gene, V gene, clone size, CDR3 protein, CDR3 DNA. A D gene is named only where the DNA matches it firmly. Rows give clone size only sometimes, using once, few, many, or a class for an expanded clone.

j_gene: TRBJ1-5; len: 20; d_gene: .; v_gene: TRBV4-2; abundance: few; CDR3aa: CASSLSSLIRDTNSDQPQHF; CDR3nt: TGTGCCAGCAGCCTTTCGAGCTTAATCCGGGACACGAATTCAGATCAGCCCCAGCATTTT
j_gene: TRBJ2-3; len: 14; d_gene: .; v_gene: TRBV6-5; abundance: .; CDR3aa: CASSPLAPSEPQYF; CDR3nt: TGTGCCAGCAGTCCTTTAGCGCCTAGCGAACCGCAGTATTTT
j_gene: TRBJ2-5; len: 15; d_gene: TRBD2; v_gene: TRBV2; abundance: once; CDR3aa: CASSGGLAVRETQYF; CDR3nt: TGTGCCAGCAGTGGTGGACTAGCGGTGAGGGAGACCCAGTACTTC
j_gene: TRBJ2-1; len: 16; d_gene: TRBD1; v_gene: TRBV7-9; abundance: .; CDR3aa: CSSSNRQGQAHNQQFF; CDR3nt: TGTTCCAGCAGCAACCGACAGGGACAAGCCCACAATCAGCAGTTCTTC
j_gene: TRBJ2-1; len: 13; d_gene: .; v_gene: TRBV14; abundance: once; CDR3aa: CASSPQSYNEQFF; CDR3nt: TGTGCCAGCAGCCCCCAGTCCTACAATGAGCAGTTCTTC
j_gene: TRBJ2-3; len: 15; d_gene: .; v_gene: TRBV29-1; abundance: few; CDR3aa: CSVVAGFHSTDTQYF; CDR3nt: TGCAGCGTTGTGGCAGGGTTTCATAGCACAGATACGCAGTATTTT
j_gene: TRBJ2-3; len: 16; d_gene: .; v_gene: TRBV5-1; abundance: .; CDR3aa: CASSLVVIQATDTQYF; CDR3nt: TGCGCCAGCAGCTTGGTTGTGATACAGGCCACAGATACGCAGTATTTT
j_gene: TRBJ1-3; len: 15; d_gene: .; v_gene: TRBV5-1; abundance: once; CDR3aa: CASSLAGLSGNTIYF; CDR3nt: TGCGCCAGCAGCTTAGCGGGGCTCTCTGGAAACACCATATATTTT
j_gene: TRBJ2-7; len: 16; d_gene: TRBD1; v_gene: TRBV7-9; abundance: .; CDR3aa: CASSLATGGDPYEQYF; CDR3nt: TGTGCCAGCAGCTTAGCTACAGGGGGCGATCCGTACGAGCAGTACTTC
j_gene: TRBJ1-4; len: 15; d_gene: TRBD1; v_gene: TRBV5-1; abundance: .; CDR3aa: CASSLRDRGNEKLFF; CDR3nt: TGCGCCAGCAGTTTACGGGACAGGGGCAATGAAAAACTGTTTTTT
j_gene: TRBJ2-7; len: 15; d_gene: TRBD2; v_gene: TRBV4-2; abundance: .; CDR3aa: CASSQGNGGGYEQYF; CDR3nt: TGTGCCAGCAGCCAAGGAAACGGGGGGGGGTACGAGCAGTACTTC
j_gene: TRBJ1-3; len: 15; d_gene: TRBD1; v_gene: TRBV2; abundance: .; CDR3aa: CASSSDRGSGNTIYF; CDR3nt: TGTGCCAGCAGTTCCGACAGGGGCTCTGGAAACACCATATATTTT
j_gene: TRBJ2-2; len: 14; d_gene: .; v_gene: TRBV2; abundance: .; CDR3aa: CASSLARNTGELFF; CDR3nt: TGTGCCAGCAGCCTAGCGAGGAACACCGGGGAGCTGTTTTTT
j_gene: TRBJ2-2; len: 15; d_gene: TRBD1; v_gene: TRBV27; abundance: few; CDR3aa: CASRRDRASTGELFF; CDR3nt: TGTGCCAGCAGACGGGACAGGGCATCCACCGGGGAGCTGTTTTTT
j_gene: TRBJ2-7; len: 12; d_gene: .; v_gene: TRBV28; abundance: few; CDR3aa: CASRTVSYEQYF; CDR3nt: TGTGCCAGCCGTACAGTGTCCTACGAGCAGTACTTC
j_gene: TRBJ1-6; len: 13; d_gene: .; v_gene: TRBV28; abundance: .; CDR3aa: CASRAGFISPLHF; CDR3nt: TGTGCCAGCAGGGCAGGGTTTATTTCACCCCTCCACTTT
j_gene: TRBJ2-7; len: 16; d_gene: TRBD2; v_gene: TRBV11-2; abundance: .; CDR3aa: CASSTTRGGRDYEQYF; CDR3nt: TGTGCCAGCAGCACAACGCGGGGGGGCCGGGACTACGAGCAGTACTTC
j_gene: TRBJ2-1; len: 16; d_gene: TRBD2; v_gene: TRBV6-1; abundance: .; CDR3aa: CASSEAAGRGGHEQFF; CDR3nt: TGTGCCAGCAGTGAAGCTGCCGGGCGGGGGGGCCATGAGCAGTTCTTC
j_gene: TRBJ1-1; len: 12; d_gene: TRBD1; v_gene: TRBV29-1; abundance: .; CDR3aa: CSVQGQGAEAFF; CDR3nt: TGCAGCGTCCAAGGACAGGGGGCTGAAGCTTTCTTT
j_gene: TRBJ1-1; len: 12; d_gene: TRBD1; v_gene: TRBV7-9; abundance: once; CDR3aa: CASSLRQGSTFF; CDR3nt: TGTGCCAGCAGCCTACGACAGGGTAGTACTTTCTTT
j_gene: TRBJ2-1; len: 14; d_gene: .; v_gene: TRBV6-1; abundance: .; CDR3aa: CASSRQGGSGVEFF; CDR3nt: TGTGCCAGCAGCCGGCAGGGGGGTAGCGGAGTCGAGTTCTTC
j_gene: TRBJ2-5; len: 16; d_gene: .; v_gene: TRBV5-6; abundance: .; CDR3aa: CASSLWGVLYQETQYF; CDR3nt: TGTGCCAGCAGCTTGTGGGGCGTTCTCTACCAGGAGACCCAGTACTTC
j_gene: TRBJ2-5; len: 12; d_gene: .; v_gene: TRBV6-5; abundance: few; CDR3aa: CATTPVEGTQYF; CDR3nt: TGTGCCACAACACCCGTGGAGGGGACCCAGTACTTC
j_gene: TRBJ2-1; len: 13; d_gene: .; v_gene: TRBV7-7; abundance: few; CDR3aa: CASSLEGGFEQFF; CDR3nt: TGTGCCAGCAGCTTGGAAGGGGGTTTTGAGCAGTTCTTC
j_gene: TRBJ2-5; len: 13; d_gene: TRBD2; v_gene: TRBV19; abundance: .; CDR3aa: CASSGLAAETQYF; CDR3nt: TGTGCCAGTAGTGGACTAGCTGCTGAGACCCAGTACTTC
j_gene: TRBJ1-1; len: 16; d_gene: TRBD1; v_gene: TRBV9; abundance: .; CDR3aa: CASSELQGGMNTEAFF; CDR3nt: TGTGCCAGCAGCGAATTACAGGGGGGAATGAACACTGAAGCTTTCTTT